This T cell receptor (beta chain) was identified during a study of neurological immune-mediated disorders. The V end was cut by 1 base, the J end by 0 bases, with 21 bases between. The germline CDR1 and CDR2 sequences are DFQATT and SNEGSKA (reference sequence). The CDR3 covers 18 residues. This clonotype has a count of ten or more. With 10-nucleotide random UMIs included, cDNA was synthesized by 5'RACE. Via MiXCR, TCRdb re-called the 5' RACE reads, giving one row per CDR3 protein. The repertoire has around 66,000 distinct CDR3 sequences, around 5.2% of them found once; the top ten carry 2.8%. Input material: PBMCs. The sequence was obtained from a woman between 25 and 40 years old with multiple sclerosis. The rearrangement uses TRBV20-1 and TRBJ2-5, with D possibly being TRBD2 (6 bases). Here the CDR3 DNA reads TGCAGTGCTAGAGCTATGGGACTGCAGGGAGGTTACCAAGAGACCCAGTACTTC. Its protein is CSARAMGLQGGYQETQYF.